These 8 T cell receptor beta chains came from one sample sequenced in a study of control samples from healthy donors and cancer patients. Measured with immunoSEQ multiplex PCR; TCRdb has only the in-frame clones, and not every one. The top ten clones hold 1.1% of a sample with about 120,000 clones, 80% to 90% of them seen once. The material sequenced was PBMCs. The receptors shown here come from a woman between 50 and 59 years old with colorectal cancer.

J is TRBJ2-7 and V is TRBV28; D gene unclear. The germline V and J ends were trimmed by 2 bases and 6 bases, with 8 bases remaining between them. CDR3 length: 12 residues. The germline gives CDR1 MDHEN, CDR2 SYDVKM. This chain's CDR3 is CASSLRWGEQYF. The CDR3 DNA follows: TGTGCCAGCAGTTTAAGATGGGGCGAGCAGTACTTC.

The chain links TRBV5-8 to TRBJ2-5; D not resolved. Germline loops: CDR1 SGHTS, CDR2 YDEGEE. CDR3 length: 13 amino acids. The V gene lost 6 bases and the J gene lost 4 bases, with 13 bases spanning the gap. In DNA form, the CDR3 reads TGTGCCAGCAAGCAGGATCGGTTAGAGACCCAGTACTTC. It yields the protein CASKQDRLETQYF.

The chain combines TRBV20-1 with TRBJ2-7, with a possible D match to TRBD1 (5 bases). The CDR3 sequence is 14 residues long. V lost 3 bases to trimming and J lost 2 bases, with 14 bases between them. The germline V gene has CDR1 DFQATT and CDR2 SNEGSKA (reference sequence). Here the CDR3 DNA reads TGCAGTGCTAGTGGTGGGGCACTAACCTACGAGCAGTACTTC. It specifies CSASGGALTYEQYF.

The chain recombines TRBV6-5 with TRBJ1-6; the D is unclear. Germline CDR1 and CDR2: MNHEY and SVGAGI. The CDR3 sequence is 14 residues long. V was shortened by 2 bases and J by 6 bases, with 8 bases between the two germline ends. CDR3 sequence: CASSYEGGNSPLHF. CDR3 bases: TGTGCCAGCAGTTACGAGGGAGGTAATTCACCCCTCCACTTT.

CDR3 coding DNA: TGTGCCAGCAGTTACCAACAGAACCAAGAGACCCAGTACTTC. Translating it yields CASSYQQNQETQYF. The V call is TRBV6-6, the J call TRBJ2-5; D is undetermined. Trimming cost V 2 bases and J 0 bases, with 7 bases left between them. The CDR3 is 14 amino acids. The V gene's germline CDR1 is MNHNY and CDR2 SVGAGI (reference sequence).

Comments on this clone: Distinct nucleotide sequences in the sample also encode this CDR3. The rearrangement links TRBV20-1 to TRBJ1-1; D call uncertain. CDR3 length: 11 residues. Germline lookup yields CDR1 DFQATT and CDR2 SNEGSKA (reference sequence). V shed 3 bases and J shed 3 bases, with 5 bases lying between them. In DNA form, the CDR3 reads TGCAGTGCTAGTAGAGACACTGAAGCTTTCTTT. This codes for CSASRDTEAFF.

The chain carries TRBV5-1 and TRBJ1-1, with a tentative D call TRBD1 (5 bases). The CDR3 has 14 amino acids. V was pared by 3 bases and J by 5 bases, with 14 bases between. CDR1 and CDR2 from the germline V gene are SGHRS and YFSETQ. CDR3 residues: CASSSHSGGTEAFF. The DNA for the CDR3 is TGCGCCAGCAGCTCCCACTCCGGGGGAACTGAAGCTTTCTTT.

The chain has TRBV27 and TRBJ1-1; unclear D gene. Looked up from germline, CDR1 is MNHEY and CDR2 is SMNVEV (reference sequence). This CDR3 region has 15 residues. V dropped 0 bases and J dropped 0 bases, with 8 bases sitting between them. In DNA, the CDR3 is TGTGCCAGCAGTTTATCAGGCTATCTGAACACTGAAGCTTTCTTT. Residues: CASSLSGYLNTEAFF.